Listed below are T cell receptor beta chains from one sample, sequenced in a study of T cell responses to AZD1222 COVID-19 vaccine. This table comes from immunoSEQ multiplex PCR, and its TCRdb copy is limited to in-frame clones, with some not included. Of roughly 95,000 clones listed, around 87% are singletons. Sample: peripheral blood, taken on day 0 of AZD1222 vaccination. Receptors originate from an adult in good health. Both conserved end residues are part of each CDR3. D genes are given only for firm matches. Only part of the rows carry a size: once, few, many, or a class if the clone is expanded.

J: TRBJ2-1; V: TRBV29-1; D: NA; size: NA; CDR3: CSVDREGRTQFF; DNA: TGCAGCGTTGATCGCGAGGGACGGACACAGTTCTTC
J: TRBJ2-7; V: TRBV7-2; D: NA; size: once; CDR3: CASSYSPGSWAYEQYF; DNA: TGTGCCAGCAGCTATTCCCCAGGGAGTTGGGCCTACGAGCAGTACTTC
J: TRBJ2-1; V: TRBV3-1/TRBV3-2; D: TRBD2; size: NA; CDR3: CASSHSGRAPFDEQFF; DNA: TGTGCCAGCAGCCATAGCGGGAGGGCCCCCTTCGATGAGCAGTTCTTC
J: TRBJ1-1; V: TRBV27; D: NA; size: NA; CDR3: CASSRRVGRTEAFF; DNA: TGTGCCAGCAGTCGTAGGGTTGGGCGAACTGAAGCTTTCTTT
J: TRBJ2-7; V: TRBV6-5; D: TRBD2; size: NA; CDR3: CASRKETSGLEYF; DNA: TGTGCCAGCAGAAAAGAGACTAGCGGACTGGAGTACTTC
J: TRBJ2-1; V: TRBV29-1; D: NA; size: NA; CDR3: CSARDSYNEQFF; DNA: TGCAGCGCCCGGGACTCCTACAATGAGCAGTTCTTC
J: TRBJ2-7; V: TRBV6-5; D: NA; size: NA; CDR3: CASSSLDGYEQYF; DNA: TGTGCCAGCAGTTCCTTGGACGGCTACGAGCAGTACTTC
J: TRBJ2-5; V: TRBV5-1; D: TRBD1; size: NA; CDR3: CASSLGQGGAQETQYF; DNA: TGCGCCAGCAGCTTAGGACAGGGTGGCGCCCAAGAGACCCAGTACTTC
J: TRBJ1-5; V: TRBV27; D: NA; size: NA; CDR3: CASSLKGGYSNQPQHF; DNA: TGTGCCAGCAGTTTAAAAGGGGGTTATAGCAATCAGCCCCAGCATTTT
J: TRBJ2-3; V: TRBV19; D: NA; size: NA; CDR3: CASRLYGTDTQYF; DNA: TGTGCCAGTCGGTTATATGGGACAGATACGCAGTATTTT
J: TRBJ2-5; V: TRBV29-1; D: TRBD2; size: NA; CDR3: CSVEGSGGETQYF; DNA: TGCAGCGTTGAAGGTAGCGGGGGCGAGACCCAGTACTTC
J: TRBJ1-1; V: TRBV27; D: NA; size: NA; CDR3: CASSPGGTIRTEAFF; DNA: TGTGCCAGCAGCCCGGGCGGGACAATACGGACTGAAGCTTTCTTT
J: TRBJ1-3; V: TRBV7-6; D: TRBD1; size: NA; CDR3: CASSSDRVNSGNTIYF; DNA: TGTGCCAGCAGCTCGGACAGGGTTAATTCTGGAAACACCATATATTTT
J: TRBJ1-2; V: TRBV30; D: NA; size: NA; CDR3: CAWGEGSHAYGYTF; DNA: TGTGCCTGGGGAGAGGGGTCCCATGCCTATGGCTACACCTTC
J: TRBJ1-2; V: TRBV28; D: TRBD1; size: NA; CDR3: CASRDYRGDYGYTF; DNA: TGTGCCAGCAGAGATTACAGGGGGGACTATGGCTACACCTTC
J: TRBJ1-1; V: TRBV28; D: NA; size: once; CDR3: CASIGRGRTNTEAFF; DNA: TGTGCCAGCATCGGACGTGGACGGACGAACACTGAAGCTTTCTTT
J: TRBJ2-3; V: TRBV9; D: TRBD2; size: NA; CDR3: CASSFPGGSTDTQYF; DNA: TGTGCCAGCAGCTTCCCGGGAGGAAGCACAGATACGCAGTATTTT
J: TRBJ2-2; V: TRBV7-7; D: NA; size: NA; CDR3: CASSLGKEGMNTGELFF; DNA: TGTGCCAGCAGCTTAGGGAAAGAGGGGATGAACACCGGGGAGCTGTTTTTT
J: TRBJ2-1; V: TRBV15; D: NA; size: NA; CDR3: CATSRGPETHEQFF; DNA: TGTGCCACCAGCAGAGGACCCGAAACCCATGAGCAGTTCTTC
J: TRBJ1-5; V: TRBV19; D: TRBD1; size: NA; CDR3: CASSIVGTGGISNQPQHF; DNA: TGTGCCAGTAGTATAGTCGGGACAGGGGGTATAAGCAATCAGCCCCAGCATTTT
J: TRBJ1-1; V: TRBV30; D: NA; size: once; CDR3: CAWSELSFHANTEAFF; DNA: TGTGCCTGGAGTGAATTGAGTTTTCACGCCAACACTGAAGCTTTCTTT
J: TRBJ2-7; V: TRBV4-1; D: TRBD2; size: many; CDR3: CASSQDIFGTSGRSYEQYF; DNA: TGCGCCAGCAGCCAAGATATTTTTGGGACTAGCGGGAGGTCCTACGAGCAGTACTTC
J: TRBJ2-7; V: TRBV24-1; D: TRBD1; size: NA; CDR3: CATSGDRGYEQYF; DNA: TGTGCCACCAGTGGCGACAGGGGTTACGAGCAGTACTTC
J: TRBJ1-4; V: TRBV2; D: NA; size: NA; CDR3: CASSETVFNEKLFF; DNA: TGTGCCAGCAGTGAGACGGTCTTTAATGAAAAACTGTTTTTT
J: TRBJ2-2; V: TRBV6-5; D: NA; size: NA; CDR3: CAGRRGANTGELFF; DNA: TGTGCCGGTCGCAGAGGTGCGAACACCGGGGAGCTGTTTTTT
J: TRBJ1-1; V: TRBV12-3/TRBV12-4; D: NA; size: NA; CDR3: CASSLEMNTEAFF; DNA: TGTGCCAGCAGTTTAGAAATGAACACTGAAGCTTTCTTT
J: TRBJ2-7; V: TRBV7-9; D: NA; size: once; CDR3: CASSRASYEQYF; DNA: TGTGCCAGCAGTCGAGCTTCGTATGAGCAGTACTTC
J: TRBJ1-5; V: TRBV10-1; D: NA; size: NA; CDR3: CASSGRRGHSNQPQHF; DNA: TGCGCCAGCAGTGGTCGAAGGGGCCATAGCAATCAGCCCCAGCATTTT
J: TRBJ2-7; V: TRBV9; D: TRBD2; size: NA; CDR3: CASSAGLAGYEQYF; DNA: TGTGCCAGCAGCGCGGGACTAGCGGGATACGAGCAGTACTTC
J: TRBJ2-5; V: TRBV12-3/TRBV12-4; D: NA; size: NA; CDR3: CASSLFRETQYF; DNA: TGTGCCAGCAGTTTGTTTCGAGAGACCCAGTACTTC
J: TRBJ2-1; V: TRBV30; D: NA; size: NA; CDR3: CAWSVLGNADEQFF; DNA: TGTGCCTGGAGTGTACTTGGTAATGCGGATGAGCAGTTCTTC
J: TRBJ1-1; V: TRBV3-1/TRBV3-2; D: TRBD1; size: NA; CDR3: CASSGDRVNTEAFF; DNA: TGTGCCAGCAGTGGGGACAGGGTGAACACTGAAGCTTTCTTT
J: TRBJ2-7; V: TRBV2; D: TRBD1; size: NA; CDR3: CASSVGQGGLYEQYF; DNA: TGTGCCAGCAGCGTTGGACAGGGTGGATTATACGAGCAGTACTTC
J: TRBJ2-7; V: TRBV24-1; D: TRBD2; size: NA; CDR3: CATSDSGSSDEQYF; DNA: TGTGCCACCAGCGATAGCGGGAGCAGCGACGAGCAGTACTTC
J: TRBJ1-2; V: TRBV10-2; D: NA; size: few; CDR3: CASSEFQDGYTF; DNA: TGCGCCAGCAGTGAGTTCCAAGATGGCTACACCTTC
J: TRBJ2-1; V: TRBV29-1; D: TRBD1; size: NA; CDR3: CSSRGTGGSYNEQFF; DNA: TGCAGCTCGCGGGGAACAGGGGGCTCCTACAATGAGCAGTTCTTC
J: TRBJ1-5; V: TRBV18; D: NA; size: NA; CDR3: CASSDGNQPQHF; DNA: TGTGCCAGTTCCGATGGCAATCAGCCCCAGCATTTT